The clone carrying this T cell receptor (beta chain) was detected a few times. Its antigen is currently unknown. The sample originates from a study of regulatory T cells in long-lasting Graves disease. Across the whole study: Newly diagnosed Graves' patients took antithyroid drugs under 3 months.

General study findings and limits: TRBV28, TRBJ1-2 and TRBJ2-5 emerged as the favored segments in persistent disease.

Germline V lookup: CDR1 DFQATT, CDR2 SNEGSKA (reference sequence). V lost 6 bases and J lost 0, with 6 bases in between. The CDR3 totals 12 residues. For TCR beta, libraries came from iRepertoire HTBI primers and Arm-PCR of CDR3 regions. Per the authors' pipeline: Throughout the samples, researchers identified roughly 59 TRBV and approximately 15 TRBJ segments. TCRdb re-called the multiplex PCR reads through MiXCR, storing one row per CDR3 protein. TCRdb, not the original authors, processed these V and J calls. The table lists 680,000 or so distinct CDR3 sequences, roughly 16% of them singletons. As to time point: newly diagnosed GD, antithyroid drugs for less than 3 months. PBMC-derived RNA was used for the TCR library. A further study also used this sample, focusing on T cells in Graves' hyperthyroidism and ophthalmopathy. That source notes: With the HTBI primer set, the TCR CDR3 went through a first round of RT-PCR.

The clonotype comes from a woman younger than 45 with Graves disease. This material consisted of peripheral blood mononuclear cells (PBMCs), taken at new diagnosis, from a patient treated with antithyroid drugs. This sequence joins TRBV20-1 and TRBJ1-5; no definite D call. Written as DNA, the CDR3 is TGCAGTGCCGTATATAGCAATCAGCCCCAGCATTTT. This sequence encodes CSAVYSNQPQHF.